The rows below give T cell receptor beta chains drawn from one sample of a study of beta chain features in type 1 diabetes. Libraries were prepared by immunoSEQ multiplex PCR; TCRdb keeps only in-frame clonotypes and omits some of them. The sample has about 180,000 clones; about 12% are singletons. Sequencing used central memory CD4+ T cells from blood. These receptors were taken from a woman aged 18-35 years in good health. The CDR3 runs from the conserved cysteine through the conserved F or W. A D gene is named only where the DNA matches it firmly. Clone size, where shown, is once, few, many, or a class for clones that have expanded.

TRBD1,NA,TRBJ1-2,TRBV4-1,CASSQGETGDYGYTF,TGCGCCAGCAGCCAAGGGGAGACAGGGGACTATGGCTACACCTTC
TRBD2,few,TRBJ2-7,TRBV5-1,CASRDYKYEQYF,TGCGCCAGCCGGGACTATAAATACGAGCAGTACTTC
NA,few,TRBJ1-1,TRBV28,CASSWSRTANTEAFF,TGTGCCAGCAGTTGGTCAAGGACAGCGAACACTGAAGCTTTCTTT
TRBD1,few,TRBJ1-5,TRBV5-4,CASSLEPGGNQPQHF,TGTGCCAGCAGCTTGGAGCCAGGGGGGAATCAGCCCCAGCATTTT
NA,NA,TRBJ2-3,TRBV15,CATSRDSSSNTQYF,TGTGCCACCAGCAGAGATAGTAGCTCGAATACGCAGTATTTT
NA,few,TRBJ1-2,TRBV29-1,CSATRPGLNYGYTF,TGCAGCGCCACCCGTCCAGGGTTAAACTATGGCTACACCTTC
NA,few,TRBJ2-2,TRBV2,CASIGTGLNTGELFF,TGTGCCAGCATCGGGACGGGACTCAACACCGGGGAGCTGTTTTTT
NA,few,TRBJ1-1,TRBV6-6,CASRPDSTEAFF,TGTGCCAGCAGGCCCGACTCCACTGAAGCTTTCTTT
NA,few,TRBJ2-4,TRBV11-2,CASSSPALLDIQYF,TGTGCCAGCAGCTCCCCTGCCCTACTGGACATTCAGTACTTC
NA,NA,TRBJ2-1,TRBV11-1,CASSLGQVAIEQFF,TGTGCCAGCAGCTTAGGCCAAGTGGCAATTGAGCAGTTCTTC
TRBD1,few,TRBJ2-2,TRBV30,CAWTGQGATGELFF,TGTGCCTGGACCGGACAGGGAGCCACCGGGGAGCTGTTTTTT
TRBD1,NA,TRBJ1-1,TRBV6-6,CASSDRDRGSEEAFF,TGTGCCAGCAGTGACCGGGACAGGGGGTCTGAGGAAGCTTTCTTT
NA,NA,TRBJ1-1,TRBV19,CASSASGERRNTEAFF,TGTGCCAGTAGCGCCTCGGGGGAACGAAGGAACACTGAAGCTTTCTTT
NA,NA,TRBJ1-2,TRBV25-1,CASSESKGGYTF,TGTGCCAGCAGTGAATCCAAGGGGGGCTACACCTTC
TRBD2,once,TRBJ2-3,TRBV12-5,CASAQAGVTDTQYF,TGTGCTAGTGCCCAAGCGGGGGTCACAGATACGCAGTATTTT
TRBD1,few,TRBJ2-3,TRBV5-1,CASSLGDRGTDTQYF,TGCGCCAGCAGCTTGGGGGACAGGGGGACAGATACGCAGTATTTT
TRBD1,few,TRBJ2-2,TRBV9,CASSVGPGQEGAGELFF,TGTGCCAGCAGCGTTGGCCCGGGACAGGAAGGGGCCGGGGAGCTGTTTTTT
TRBD2,NA,TRBJ2-1,TRBV10-3,CAISEETSGRHEQFF,TGTGCCATCAGTGAGGAGACTAGCGGGAGACACGAGCAGTTCTTC
TRBD1,few,TRBJ2-3,TRBV2,CASSVTGPDTQYF,TGTGCCAGCAGTGTGACAGGGCCAGATACGCAGTATTTT
TRBD1,NA,TRBJ1-4,TRBV2,CAIQQSDRNEKLFF,TGTGCCATACAGCAATCGGACAGGAATGAAAAACTGTTTTTT
TRBD2,NA,TRBJ2-3,TRBV29-1,CSVLGLAGYTDTQYF,TGCAGCGTCCTGGGACTAGCGGGATACACAGATACGCAGTATTTT
NA,few,TRBJ2-6,TRBV6-5,CASRGSSGANVLTF,TGTGCCAGCCGGGGGTCGAGTGGGGCCAACGTCCTGACTTTC
NA,NA,TRBJ2-1,TRBV14,CASSPRYDSPTGQFF,TGTGCCAGCAGCCCACGATATGACAGCCCCACTGGGCAGTTCTTC
NA,few,TRBJ2-1,TRBV15,CATSNKEDSRYNEQFF,TGTGCCACCAGCAACAAAGAGGACAGTAGATACAATGAGCAGTTCTTC
TRBD2,few,TRBJ2-7,TRBV4-2,CASSPRLAGALYEQYF,TGTGCCAGCAGCCCCAGACTAGCGGGAGCTCTCTACGAGCAGTACTTC
NA,NA,TRBJ1-5,TRBV27,CASSLLGQGNQPQHF,TGTGCCAGCAGTTTATTAGGACAAGGGAATCAGCCCCAGCATTTT
NA,few,TRBJ1-5,TRBV19,CATGLAYSNQPQHF,TGTGCCACAGGGCTGGCTTATAGCAATCAGCCCCAGCATTTT
NA,NA,TRBJ2-6,TRBV6-6,CASSDQGTGANVLTF,TGTGCCAGCAGTGACCAGGGGACTGGGGCCAACGTCCTGACTTTC
NA,NA,TRBJ2-2,TRBV6-1,CASRDTNTGELFF,TGTGCCAGCAGGGACACAAACACCGGGGAGCTGTTTTTT
NA,NA,TRBJ1-1,TRBV2,CASSTEVNTEAFF,TGTGCCAGCAGCACGGAGGTGAACACTGAAGCTTTCTTT
NA,many,TRBJ2-6,TRBV6-5,CASRPANRANVLTF,TGTGCCAGCAGACCCGCAAACAGGGCCAACGTCCTGACTTTC
NA,NA,TRBJ2-7,TRBV7-9,CASSPTGYEQYF,TGTGCCAGCAGCCCCACGGGCTACGAGCAGTACTTC
TRBD1,NA,TRBJ1-1,TRBV5-1,CASSRPDRGGTEAFF,TGCGCCAGCAGCCGGCCCGACAGGGGTGGAACTGAAGCTTTCTTT
TRBD1,few,TRBJ1-1,TRBV9,CASSADRTGGAGAFF,TGTGCCAGCAGCGCCGACCGGACAGGGGGCGCGGGAGCTTTCTTT
TRBD1,few,TRBJ1-1,TRBV25-1,CASGRGQGTEAFF,TGTGCCAGCGGAAGGGGGCAGGGGACTGAAGCTTTCTTT
TRBD1,few,TRBJ2-5,TRBV29-1,CSVGTGTGVMGETQYF,TGCAGCGTGGGAACAGGGACAGGGGTTATGGGGGAGACCCAGTACTTC
NA,NA,TRBJ1-5,TRBV28,CASSLGAGLGQPQHF,TGTGCCAGCAGTTTAGGGGCAGGGCTTGGTCAGCCCCAGCATTTT
NA,NA,TRBJ2-6,TRBV9,CASSSRRVSSGANVLTF,TGTGCCAGCAGCTCTAGGCGCGTCAGCTCTGGGGCCAACGTCCTGACTTTC
NA,few,TRBJ1-5,TRBV6-5,CASRPGGEYQPQHF,TGTGCCAGCAGACCTGGAGGGGAATATCAGCCCCAGCATTTT
NA,NA,TRBJ2-7,TRBV15,CATSREINYEQYF,TGTGCCACCAGCAGAGAAATCAACTACGAGCAGTACTTC
NA,few,TRBJ1-2,TRBV5-4,CASSLPGANGYTF,TGTGCCAGCAGCTTGCCAGGGGCCAATGGCTACACCTTC
NA,many,TRBJ2-5,TRBV28,CASSLSGAWVTETQYF,TGTGCCAGCAGTTTGTCGGGAGCGTGGGTGACGGAGACCCAGTACTTC
NA,NA,TRBJ2-7,TRBV7-2,CASSSEGLTYEQYF,TGTGCCAGCAGCTCGGAGGGTTTAACCTACGAGCAGTACTTC
TRBD2,NA,TRBJ2-5,TRBV29-1,CSVQLGTSGRLETQYF,TGCAGCGTCCAACTCGGGACTAGCGGGAGGCTAGAGACCCAGTACTTC
TRBD2,few,TRBJ2-7,TRBV7-2,CASSLGFSRDYHEQYF,TGTGCCAGCAGCTTAGGTTTTAGTAGGGACTACCACGAGCAGTACTTC
TRBD1,NA,TRBJ1-1,TRBV7-8,CASSFQGATTEAFF,TGTGCCAGCAGCTTCCAGGGGGCAACTACTGAAGCTTTCTTT
TRBD1,few,TRBJ2-7,TRBV5-1,CASSQDRGGYEQYF,TGCGCCAGCAGCCAGGACAGGGGGGGCTACGAGCAGTACTTC
NA,NA,TRBJ2-5,TRBV9,CASSAQPTGRFLETQYF,TGTGCCAGCAGCGCCCAACCGACAGGGAGGTTTTTGGAGACCCAGTACTTC
TRBD1,NA,TRBJ2-1,TRBV28,CASRTNRGRNNEQFF,TGTGCCAGCAGAACAAACAGGGGGCGGAACAATGAGCAGTTCTTC
TRBD2,NA,TRBJ2-1,TRBV29-1,CSVGSSGGTSLTEQFF,TGCAGCGTTGGGTCTAGCGGGGGGACGTCCCTTACTGAGCAGTTCTTC
TRBD1,NA,TRBJ1-1,TRBV5-1,CASSPHGQGGNTEAFF,TGCGCCAGCAGCCCTCACGGACAGGGGGGGAACACTGAAGCTTTCTTT
NA,NA,TRBJ2-6,TRBV28,CASRSPSSGANVLTF,TGTGCCAGCAGATCCCCTAGCTCTGGGGCCAACGTCCTGACTTTC
TRBD1,NA,TRBJ1-5,TRBV19,CASSLRGQSNQPQHF,TGTGCCAGTAGCCTTCGGGGACAGAGCAATCAGCCCCAGCATTTT
TRBD2,NA,TRBJ2-1,TRBV6-6,CASSGGRAFGGEQFF,TGTGCCAGCAGTGGTGGGAGGGCGTTTGGGGGTGAGCAGTTCTTC
TRBD2,NA,TRBJ2-3,TRBV7-9,CASRTGTSGSTDTQYF,TGTGCCAGCAGGACCGGGACTAGCGGAAGCACAGATACGCAGTATTTT